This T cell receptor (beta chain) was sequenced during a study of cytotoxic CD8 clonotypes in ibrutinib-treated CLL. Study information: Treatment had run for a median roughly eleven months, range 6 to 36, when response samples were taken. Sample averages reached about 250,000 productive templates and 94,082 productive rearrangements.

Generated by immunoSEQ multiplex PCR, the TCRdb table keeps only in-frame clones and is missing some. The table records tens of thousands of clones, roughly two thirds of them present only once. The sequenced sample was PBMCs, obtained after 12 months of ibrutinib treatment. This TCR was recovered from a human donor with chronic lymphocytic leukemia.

DNA for the CDR3: TGTGCCAGCAAACCTACGATTTGGGGAGCAGATACGCAGTATTTT. It translates to CASKPTIWGADTQYF. This sequence joins TRBV5-6 and TRBJ2-3; D may be TRBD2 (5 bases). Germline CDR1 SGHDT, CDR2 YYEEEE. This CDR3 is built from 15 residues. Between the trimmed V and J ends, which lost 6 bases and 4 bases, there was a span of 18 bases.